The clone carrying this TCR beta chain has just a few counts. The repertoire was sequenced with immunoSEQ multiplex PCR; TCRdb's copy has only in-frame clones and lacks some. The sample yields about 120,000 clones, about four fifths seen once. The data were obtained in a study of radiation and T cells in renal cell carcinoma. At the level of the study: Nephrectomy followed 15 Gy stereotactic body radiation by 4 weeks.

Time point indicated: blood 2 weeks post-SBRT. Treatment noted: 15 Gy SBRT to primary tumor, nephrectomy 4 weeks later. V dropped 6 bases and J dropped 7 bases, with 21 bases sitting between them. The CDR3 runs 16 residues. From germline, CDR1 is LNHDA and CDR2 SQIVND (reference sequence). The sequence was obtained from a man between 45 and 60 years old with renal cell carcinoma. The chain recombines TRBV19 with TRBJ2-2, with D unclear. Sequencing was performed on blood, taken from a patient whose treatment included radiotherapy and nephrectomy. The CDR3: CASSPPKFERNGELFF. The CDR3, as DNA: TGTGCCAGTAGCCCCCCCAAATTTGAGAGGAACGGGGAGCTGTTTTTT.